This T cell receptor (beta chain) was recorded in a study of shared clonotypes between healthy human individuals. Study-wide background: CD4 naive cells filled three plates per donor, CD4 memory three, CD8 naive two and CD8 memory one.

Regarding this clone: Its antigen remains unidentified.

The CDR3 has 15 residues. CDR1 and CDR2 (germline): WNHNN, SYGVQD (reference sequence). V was pared by 3 bases and J by 11 bases, with 22 bases between. Broader study findings: A generally larger estimated richness was seen in naive subsets than in memory subsets.

Generated by immunoSEQ multiplex PCR, the TCRdb table keeps only in-frame clones and is missing some. The data contain roughly 1 million clones, about 75% of them seen just once; the ten biggest clones take up nearly 1.5%. The sample taken for sequencing was memory CD4+ T cells sorted from blood. Noted subset: CD45RA-negative fraction. The J gene is TRBJ1-1, the V gene TRBV10-1; no firm D call. This receptor was obtained from a young man in good health. This CDR3 is CASSDPKKGQEKAFF. The CDR3 DNA reads TGCGCCAGCAGTGATCCTAAGAAGGGTCAAGAGAAGGCTTTCTTT.